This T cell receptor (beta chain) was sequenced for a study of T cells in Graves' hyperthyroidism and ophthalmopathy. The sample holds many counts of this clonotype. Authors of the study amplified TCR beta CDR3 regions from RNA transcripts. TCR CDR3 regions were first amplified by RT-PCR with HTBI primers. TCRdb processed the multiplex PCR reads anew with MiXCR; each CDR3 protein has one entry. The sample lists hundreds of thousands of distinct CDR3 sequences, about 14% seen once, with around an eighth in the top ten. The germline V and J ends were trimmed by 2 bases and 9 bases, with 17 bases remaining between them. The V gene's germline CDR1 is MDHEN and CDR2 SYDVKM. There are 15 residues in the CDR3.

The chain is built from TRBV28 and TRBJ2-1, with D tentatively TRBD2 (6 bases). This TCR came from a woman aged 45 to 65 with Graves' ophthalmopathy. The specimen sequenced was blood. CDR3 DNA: TGTGCCAGCAGTTTAGACCAGCGGGCTTTCGCTGAGCAGTTCTTC. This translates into CASSLDQRAFAEQFF.